Sequencing of this T cell receptor (beta chain) was carried out in a study of T cells in Graves' hyperthyroidism and ophthalmopathy. About the research overall: Peripheral blood samples were taken at initial diagnosis, prior to any treatment.

The CDR3 sequence is 15 residues long. The germline V gene encodes CDR1 DFQATT and CDR2 SNEGSKA (reference sequence). Trimming cost V 5 bases and J 1 base, with 15 bases left between them. Reasons for excluding patients were uncontrolled infection, other autoimmune disease, pregnancy or lactation. From RNA transcripts, TCR beta CDR3 regions were amplified. In the first-round RT-PCR of the TCR CDR3, the HTBI primer set was used. TCRdb recomputed calls from the multiplex PCR reads with MiXCR, one row per CDR3 protein. The table lists 400,000 to 500,000 distinct CDR3 sequences, over 12% of them singletons.

The sequenced sample was blood. The origin of this receptor is a man aged 18 to 29 with Graves' ophthalmopathy. This chain links TRBV20-1 with TRBJ2-4; D not resolved. The CDR3 region is CSAAIVGLAKNIQYF. In nucleotides, the CDR3 is TGCAGTGCTGCAATAGTAGGCCTTGCCAAAAACATTCAGTACTTC.